What follows are 6 T cell receptor beta chains derived from one specimen sequenced in a study of blood T cells in healthy people across ages. A second roughly 7 to 11 cycle PCR used barcoded and J-beta primers. TCRdb analysed the 5' RACE reads with MiXCR anew, one entry per CDR3 protein. This repertoire shows 1,100,000 or so distinct CDR3 sequences, 45% found once; its top ten account for approximately 19%. The sequenced sample consisted of blood. These receptor sequences come from a woman between 55 and 75 years old in good health.

The CDR3 loop is CASSLQGSYNSPLHF. The CDR3 DNA reads as TGTGCCAGCAGCTTACAGGGTTCCTATAATTCACCCCTCCACTTT. This sequence joins TRBV11-2 and TRBJ1-6; tentative D call: TRBD1 (5 bases). Deletions cut 2 bases from V and 1 base from J, with 6 bases between. The CDR3 sequence is 15 residues long. Per germline, CDR1 SGHAT and CDR2 FQNNGV.

V and J are TRBV6-1 and TRBJ2-1; the D gene is possibly TRBD2 (5 bases). This CDR3 region has 15 residues. Germline CDR1 reads MNHNS; CDR2 reads SASEGT. Trimming pared 7 bases from V and 6 bases from J, leaving 19 bases between. CDR3 bases: TGTGCCAGCAAGAGACTACCACTAATCGGCAATGAGCAGTTCTTC. Translated: CASKRLPLIGNEQFF.

The genes are TRBV6-2 or TRBV6-3 and TRBJ2-7; the D gene is possibly TRBD2 (5 bases). V was shortened by 7 bases and J by 1 base, with 17 bases between the two germline ends. The germline V gene has CDR1 MNHEY and CDR2 SVGEGT. The CDR3 loop spans 15 amino acids. The DNA of the CDR3 is TGTGCCAGCACCGCGCGGCGGGCGGCATCCTACGAGCAGTACTTC. Protein: CASTARRAASYEQYF.

This clonotype was counted only a few times. The rearrangement uses TRBV10-3 and TRBJ2-1; 9 bases align to TRBD2. Per the germline V gene, CDR1 is ENHRY and CDR2 is SYGVKD. This CDR3 has 16 residues. After removal of 4 bases from V and 0 bases from J, the junction contained 4 bases not matched to a gene. The CDR3 nucleotides are TGTGCCATCAGTGGGGCTAGCGGGACCTCCTACAATGAGCAGTTCTTC. Amino acid sequence: CAISGASGTSYNEQFF.

The gene calls are TRBV7-2 and TRBJ2-7; TRBD2 aligns across 10 bases. The CDR3 has 15 residues. V lost 1 base to trimming and J lost 7 bases; unmatched junction nucleotides: 7. From germline, CDR1 is SGHTA and CDR2 FQGNSA. The CDR3 DNA is TGTGCCAGCAGCTTAGGGCTAGCGGGAGAGATAGAGCAGTACTTC. The encoded protein is CASSLGLAGEIEQYF.

The chain is built from TRBV29-1 and TRBJ2-5; D may be TRBD2 (6 bases). In germline, CDR1 is SQVTM, CDR2 ANQGSEA. The ends were cut back, 1 base at V and 8 bases at J, with 14 bases in the middle. The CDR3 runs to 13 residues. The CDR3 DNA reads TGCAGCGTTGAAGTGAGACTAGGGAAAACCCAGTACTTC. Residues: CSVEVRLGKTQYF.